This record concerns one TCR beta chain sequence. Method: immunoSEQ multiplex PCR; TCRdb's copy keeps in-frame clones and lacks some. The sample lists about 120,000 clones, roughly nine tenths occurring once. This record comes from a study of control samples from healthy donors and cancer patients. The V end lost 4 bases, the J end lost 4 bases, and 7 bases lay between the germline ends. The CDR3 is made up of 11 amino acids. Germline lookup yields CDR1 SQVTM and CDR2 ANQGSEA. This chain links TRBV29-1 with TRBJ1-2; perhaps TRBD1 as D (6 bases). The source of this sequence is a woman in her fifties or sixties with colorectal cancer. The sequenced material came from PBMCs. The CDR3 region is CSVVDSYGYTF. The DNA of the CDR3 is TGCAGCGTTGTGGACAGCTATGGCTACACCTTC.